This entry features one TCR beta chain sequence. The sample belongs to a study of blood T cell repertoires in COVID-19. Germline loops: CDR1 MNHEY, CDR2 SVGAGI. The CDR3 is 14 amino acids. Trimming left V 6 bases short and J 2 bases short, with 13 bases between. Sequencing used immunoSEQ multiplex PCR; TCRdb keeps in-frame clones, though not all of them. Counted here are 50,000 to 65,000 clones, around four fifths occurring once; the ten biggest clones make up about 6.7%. The source material was peripheral blood. The chain uses TRBV6-5 and TRBJ1-1, with a possible D match to TRBD1 (5 bases). The sequence derives from a human donor in a cohort sampled during active COVID-19. This CDR3 reads CASRPRTSNTEAFF. CDR3 DNA: TGTGCCAGCAGGCCCCGGACAAGCAACACTGAAGCTTTCTTT.